These 5 T cell receptor beta chains were all obtained from the same sample, sequenced in a study of cytomegalovirus exposure and HLA in healthy donors. Researchers ran the PCR with 60 Vbeta and 13 Jbeta primers. Assay: immunoSEQ multiplex PCR; the TCRdb copy retains only in-frame clones and omits some. The sample includes 150,000 to 180,000 clones, less than 80% of them seen just once. Material for sequencing was PBMCs. These receptors were obtained from a man younger than 45 in good health and CMV-seronegative.

Written as DNA, the CDR3 is TGCGCCAGCAGCCAAGATATTAGAGGTTACGAGCAGTACTTC. Its protein product is CASSQDIRGYEQYF. The genes are TRBV4-1 and TRBJ2-7, with D hard to call. Germline V gene sequence: CDR1 MGHRA, CDR2 YSYEKL. The V end was cut by 0 bases, the J end by 4 bases, with 10 bases between. The CDR3 loop spans 14 amino acids.

This clone was observed a handful of times. V usage is TRBV5-1 and J usage is TRBJ2-1; a weak D match, TRBD1 (5 bases). This CDR3 has 15 amino acids. Germline V gives CDR1 SGHRS, CDR2 YFSETQ. Trimming cost V 1 base and J 9 bases, with 17 bases left between them. The CDR3 sequence is CASSLRTGNVGEQFF. The CDR3 bases are TGCGCCAGCAGCTTGCGTACAGGAAATGTGGGTGAGCAGTTCTTC. The full variable domain, in which reference TRBV5-1 and TRBJ2-1 provide the parts outside the CDR3, is KAGVTQTPRYLIKTRGQQVTLSCSPISGHRSVSWYQQTPGQGLQFLFEYFSETQRNKGNFPGRFSGRQFSNSRSEMNVSTLELGDSALYLCASSLRTGNVGEQFFGPGTRLTVL.

This sequence joins TRBV5-5 and TRBJ2-7; no firm D call. V was trimmed by 1 base and J by 0 bases, leaving 5 bases between them. Looked up from germline, CDR1 is SGHKS and CDR2 is YYEKEE (reference sequence). The CDR3 extends over 13 amino acids. The CDR3 loop is CASSLYISYEQYF. The CDR3 DNA follows: TGTGCCAGCAGCTTGTATATCTCCTACGAGCAGTACTTC.

This sequence joins TRBV5-6 and TRBJ2-5; D might be TRBD2 (6 bases). CDR3 length: 11 residues. The V end lost 3 bases, the J end lost 9 bases, and 9 bases lay between the germline ends. Germline V CDR1 and CDR2: SGHDT, YYEEEE. The CDR3 bases are TGTGCCAGCAGCTGGGCGGGATCCCAGTACTTC. Its translation is CASSWAGSQYF.

The chain is built from TRBV19 and TRBJ2-7; possible D gene TRBD2, 5 bases. The CDR3 consists of 12 residues. Trimming shortened V by 3 bases and J by 7 bases, and 10 bases separated the two germline ends. Per germline, CDR1 LNHDA and CDR2 SQIVND (reference sequence). This chain's CDR3 is CASSMLSGEQYF. CDR3 coding DNA: TGTGCCAGTAGTATGCTAAGCGGTGAGCAGTACTTC. Drawing the rest from reference TRBV19 and TRBJ2-7, the complete variable domain is DGGITQSPKYLFRKEGQNVTLSCEQNLNHDAMYWYRQDPGQGLRLIYYSQIVNDFQKGDIAEGYSVSREKKESFPLTVTSAQKNPTAFYLCASSMLSGEQYFGPGTRLTVT.